Sequencing of this T cell receptor beta chain was carried out in a study of T-cell reconstitution after alpha-beta-depleted transplantation in children. Unique molecular identifiers were incorporated into the prepared TCRbeta library. MiXCR, run by TCRdb on the PCR reads, gives a single entry per CDR3 protein. The repertoire consists of 250,000 to 350,000 distinct CDR3 sequences, with nearly 10% occurring once and the leading ten covering about 9.4%. This clonotype was recorded a few times. The TCR originated in a human donor who donated a stem cell graft to a child with SCID. This specimen was PBMCs from the stem cell graft donor, taken from the stem cell graft.

The CDR3 DNA sequence: TGTGCCAGCAGTGAAGAACCTAGCGGATACTCCTACGAGCAGTACTTC. It translates to CASSEEPSGYSYEQYF. This rearrangement joins TRBV6-1 to TRBJ2-7; 7 bases line up with TRBD2. The V and J ends lost 1 base and 0 bases, in that order; junction bases with no gene match: 6. Germline CDR1 and CDR2: MNHNS and SASEGT. CDR3 length: 16 residues.